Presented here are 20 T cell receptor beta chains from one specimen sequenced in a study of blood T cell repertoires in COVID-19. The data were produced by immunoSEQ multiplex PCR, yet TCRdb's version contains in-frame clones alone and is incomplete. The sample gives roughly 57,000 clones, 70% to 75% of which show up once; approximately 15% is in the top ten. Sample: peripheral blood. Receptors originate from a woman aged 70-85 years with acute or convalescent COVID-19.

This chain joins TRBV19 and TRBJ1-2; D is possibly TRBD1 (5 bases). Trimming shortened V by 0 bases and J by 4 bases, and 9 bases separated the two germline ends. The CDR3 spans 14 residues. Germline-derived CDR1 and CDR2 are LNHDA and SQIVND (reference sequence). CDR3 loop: CASSIERGIYGYTF. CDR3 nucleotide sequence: TGTGCCAGTAGTATAGAGCGGGGGATCTATGGCTACACCTTC.

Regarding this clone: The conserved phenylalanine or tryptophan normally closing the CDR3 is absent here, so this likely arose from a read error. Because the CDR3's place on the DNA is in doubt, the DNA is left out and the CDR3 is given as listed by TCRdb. Here the CDR3 reads CASSLGQEII. The chain is built from TRBV7-2 and TRBJ1-1; TRBD1 is the table's D call, not checked against the DNA. The length of the CDR3 is 10 amino acids, counting both ends. Germline V CDR1 and CDR2: SGHTA, FQGNSA.

The CDR3 nucleotides read TGTGCCAGTAGTCTGGACAGGGGACACGCATCAAAGTACTTC. It specifies CASSLDRGHASKYF. The chain recombines TRBV19 with TRBJ2-5, with TRBD1 matching over 9 bases. Trimming at V came to 5 bases and at J to 12 bases, leaving 13 bases not matched to a gene. The CDR3 loop spans 14 amino acids. The germline V gene encodes CDR1 LNHDA and CDR2 SQIVND (reference sequence).

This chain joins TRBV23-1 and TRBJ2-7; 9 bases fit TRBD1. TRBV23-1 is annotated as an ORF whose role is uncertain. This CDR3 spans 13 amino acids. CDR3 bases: TGCGCCAGCAACCCTGCTGGACAGGGGCACCTCTCAGTC. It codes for CASNPAGQGHLSV.

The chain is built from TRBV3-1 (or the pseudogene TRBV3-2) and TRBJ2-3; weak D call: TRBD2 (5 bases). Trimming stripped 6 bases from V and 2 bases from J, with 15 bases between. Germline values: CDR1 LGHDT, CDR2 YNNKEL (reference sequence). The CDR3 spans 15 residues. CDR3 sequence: CASSHKRGITDTQYF. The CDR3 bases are TGTGCCAGCAGTCATAAACGGGGAATCACAGATACGCAGTATTTT.

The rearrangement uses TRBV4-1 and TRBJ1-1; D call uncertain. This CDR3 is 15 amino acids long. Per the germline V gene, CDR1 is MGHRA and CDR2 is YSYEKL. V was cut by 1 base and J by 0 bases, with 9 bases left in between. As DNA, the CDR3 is TGCGCCAGCAGCCAAGGGCCTCTTATGAACACTGAAGCTTTCTTT. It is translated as CASSQGPLMNTEAFF.

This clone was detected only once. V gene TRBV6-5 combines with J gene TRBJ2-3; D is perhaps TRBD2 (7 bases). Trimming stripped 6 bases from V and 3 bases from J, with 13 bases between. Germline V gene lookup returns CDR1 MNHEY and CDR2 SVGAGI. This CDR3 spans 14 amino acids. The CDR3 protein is CASRVGGPTDTQYF. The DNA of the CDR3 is TGTGCCAGCAGGGTGGGGGGGCCGACAGATACGCAGTATTTT.

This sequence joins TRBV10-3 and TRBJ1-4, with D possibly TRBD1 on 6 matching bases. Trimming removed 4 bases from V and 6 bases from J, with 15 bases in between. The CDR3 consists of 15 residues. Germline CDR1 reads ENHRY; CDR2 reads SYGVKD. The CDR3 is CAISARDTSYEKLFF. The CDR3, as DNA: TGTGCCATCAGTGCCCGGGACACCTCCTATGAAAAACTGTTTTTT.

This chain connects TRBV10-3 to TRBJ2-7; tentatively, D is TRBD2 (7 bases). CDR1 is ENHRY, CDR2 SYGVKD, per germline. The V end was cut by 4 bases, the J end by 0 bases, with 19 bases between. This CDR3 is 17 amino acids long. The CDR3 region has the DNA TGTGCCATCAGTGGGTCTCGGGGGCGGGGGAGCTCCTACGAGCAGTACTTC. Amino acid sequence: CAISGSRGRGSSYEQYF.

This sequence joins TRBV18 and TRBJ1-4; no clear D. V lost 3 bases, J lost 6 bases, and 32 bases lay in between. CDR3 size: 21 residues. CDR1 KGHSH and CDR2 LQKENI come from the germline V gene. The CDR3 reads CASSPWTISSVAGIGHEKLFF. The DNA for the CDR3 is TGTGCCAGCTCACCTTGGACGATTAGTTCGGTCGCCGGGATAGGGCATGAAAAACTGTTTTTT.

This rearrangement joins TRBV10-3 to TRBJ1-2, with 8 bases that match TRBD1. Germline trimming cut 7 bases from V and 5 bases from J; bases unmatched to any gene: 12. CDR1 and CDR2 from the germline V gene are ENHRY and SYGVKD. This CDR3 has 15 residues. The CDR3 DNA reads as TGTGCCATCACCAGGGAGGCAGGGGGCTATTATGGCTACACCTTC. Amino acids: CAITREAGGYYGYTF.

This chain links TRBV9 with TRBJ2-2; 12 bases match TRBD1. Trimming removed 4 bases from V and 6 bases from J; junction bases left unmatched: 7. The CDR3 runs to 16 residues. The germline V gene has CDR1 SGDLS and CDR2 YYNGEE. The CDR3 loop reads CASSSGQGAFAGELFF. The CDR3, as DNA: TGTGCCAGCAGCTCGGGACAGGGGGCGTTCGCCGGGGAGCTGTTTTTT.

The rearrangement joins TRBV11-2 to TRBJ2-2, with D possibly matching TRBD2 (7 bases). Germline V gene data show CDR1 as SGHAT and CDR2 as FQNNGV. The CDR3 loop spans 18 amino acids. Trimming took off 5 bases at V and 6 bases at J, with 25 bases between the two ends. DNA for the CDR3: TGTGCCAGCAGCCCCGGCCGGGGGCGGGGGACCCACGCCGGGGAGCTGTTTTTT. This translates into CASSPGRGRGTHAGELFF.

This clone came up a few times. The CDR3 region is CASSLTRYEQYV. The DNA of the CDR3 is TGTGCCAGCAGCTTGACGCGTTACGAGCAGTACGTC. The gene calls are TRBV5-6 and TRBJ2-7; no firm D call. The CDR3 contains 12 residues. CDR1 is SGHDT and CDR2 is YYEEEE in the germline V gene. V lost 1 base to trimming and J lost 4 bases, with 6 bases between them.

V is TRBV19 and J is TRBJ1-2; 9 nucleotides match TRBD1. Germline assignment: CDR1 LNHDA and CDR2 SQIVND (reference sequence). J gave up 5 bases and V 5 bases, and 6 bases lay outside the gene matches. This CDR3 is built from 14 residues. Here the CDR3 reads CASSPGQGRYGYTF. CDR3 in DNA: TGTGCCAGTAGTCCGGGACAGGGTCGGTATGGCTACACCTTC. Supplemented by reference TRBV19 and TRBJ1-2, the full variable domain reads DGGITQSPKYLFRKEGQNVTLSCEQNLNHDAMYWYRQDPGQGLRLIYYSQIVNDFQKGDIAEGYSVSREKKESFPLTVTSAQKNPTAFYLCASSPGQGRYGYTFGSGTRLTVV.

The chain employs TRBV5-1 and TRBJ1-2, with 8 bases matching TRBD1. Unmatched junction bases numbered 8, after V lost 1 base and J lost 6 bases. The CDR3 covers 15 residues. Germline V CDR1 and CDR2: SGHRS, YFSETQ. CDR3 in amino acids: CASSLSGQGQNGYTF. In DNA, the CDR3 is TGCGCCAGCAGCTTGTCAGGACAGGGACAAAATGGCTACACCTTC.

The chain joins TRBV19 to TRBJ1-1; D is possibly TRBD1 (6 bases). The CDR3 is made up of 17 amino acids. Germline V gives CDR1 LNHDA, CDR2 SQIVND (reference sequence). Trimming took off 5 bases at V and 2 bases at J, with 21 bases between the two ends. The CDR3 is CASSALTRGPPNTEAFF. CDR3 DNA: TGTGCCAGTAGTGCACTGACCAGGGGACCCCCTAACACTGAAGCTTTCTTT.

The CDR3 DNA reads as TGTGCCAGCAGTTACTGGCGGGGGGACACCGGGGAGCTGTTTTTT. Its translation: CASSYWRGDTGELFF. The chain carries TRBV6-5 and TRBJ2-2; 8 bases match TRBD2. Germline V lookup: CDR1 MNHEY, CDR2 SVGAGI. V dropped 1 base and J dropped 3; count of bases not matched to a gene: 1. The CDR3 runs to 15 residues.

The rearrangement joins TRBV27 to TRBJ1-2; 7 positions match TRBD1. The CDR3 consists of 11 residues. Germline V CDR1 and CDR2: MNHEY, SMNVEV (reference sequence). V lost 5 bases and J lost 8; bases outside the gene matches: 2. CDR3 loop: CASSRGLGYTF. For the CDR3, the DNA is TGTGCCAGCAGTAGGGGGCTCGGCTACACCTTC.

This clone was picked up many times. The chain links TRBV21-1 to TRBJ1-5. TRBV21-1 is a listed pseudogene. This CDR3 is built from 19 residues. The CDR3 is CASSGVGEALFLGNQPQHF. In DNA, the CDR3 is TGTGCCAGCAGTGGGGTGGGGGAGGCCCTATTTCTGGGCAATCAGCCCCAGCATTTT.